What follows is one TCR beta chain and its context. The antigen is not known. This sample is part of a study of a mutant IDH1 vaccine in newly diagnosed glioma. Looking at the study overall: First vaccine doses came 4-6 weeks after radiotherapy alone, or with temozolomide cycles. Of the patients given treatment, approximately 60% were male and about 40% were female, and a mean age of about 44 years was recorded. Therapy received beforehand was radiotherapy, temozolomide, or both, with most patients given both.

Some clones are missing from TCRdb's copy, which holds only in-frame ones; the method was immunoSEQ multiplex PCR. The sample carries around 40,000 clones, 75% to 90% recorded once. The time point was: week 5, during vaccination. Every vaccine dose comprised 300 ug of mutant IDH1 20-mer peptide plus topical imiquimod. The TCR comes from a man aged 35 to 55 with glioma. Sequenced material: PBMCs, taken from a glioma patient whose treatment included an IDH1 peptide vaccine.

CDR3 region: CASSQRTSGSREQYF. DNA for the CDR3: TGTGCCAGCAGCCAAAGGACTAGCGGGAGTCGCGAGCAGTACTTC. The chain employs TRBV25-1 and TRBJ2-7; TRBD2 agrees at 13 bases. V lost 6 bases and J lost 6; bases outside the gene matches: 8. This CDR3 is built from 15 residues. Per the germline V gene, CDR1 is MGHDK and CDR2 is SYGVNS.